This TCR beta chain was profiled in a study of cytomegalovirus exposure and HLA in healthy donors. Findings and limits, study-wide: One later analysis reportedly identified an Asian-associated ancestry cluster that showed fewer N-insertions than the roughly 670-donor mean.

V shed 2 bases and J shed 4 bases, with 13 bases lying between them. Germline V gene lookup returns CDR1 MNHEY and CDR2 SVGAGI. This CDR3 is built from 15 residues. The PCR was carried out with 60 Vbeta primers and 13 Jbeta primers. Produced via immunoSEQ multiplex PCR; TCRdb's table is partial and in-frame only. The sample lists about 140,000 clones, more than 70% occurring once. A remark on this clone: Its antigen remains unknown.

Source material: PBMCs. The sequence came from a man in his forties or fifties in good health and CMV-seronegative. This chain connects TRBV6-5 to TRBJ2-3; D might be TRBD2 (7 bases). The CDR3 protein is CASSYGGGRSDTQYF. The CDR3 nucleotides are TGTGCCAGCAGTTACGGGGGGGGCCGCTCAGATACGCAGTATTTT.